This T cell receptor beta chain appears in the sequencing data of a study of T cell clonality in common variable immunodeficiency. Study-level findings and limits: TCRbeta clonality was increased in CVID versus healthy controls. Compared with controls, CVID subjects had fewer shared TCRbeta clones. Reportedly, TCR beta sequences from common variable immunodeficiency showed fewer deletions and N-nucleotide insertions.

Clones were sequenced by immunoSEQ multiplex PCR, and TCRdb holds only the in-frame ones, with some missing. The sample was found to contain tens of thousands of clones, and every one recurs. CDR3 length: 16 amino acids. V dropped 2 bases and J dropped 7; count of bases not matched to a gene: 6. In germline, CDR1 is SGHRS, CDR2 YFSETQ. This clone was recorded many times. The antigen is undetermined. Sequencing ends 3 residues short of the CDR3 end; the germline J gene provides the rest. Caucasian heritage predominated among both patients and controls. The clonotype was recovered from a person aged 18 to 70 in good health. This chain links TRBV5-1 with TRBJ2-1, with TRBD2 matching over 13 bases. The sequenced material came from peripheral blood mononuclear cells. Partial CDR3 DNA: TGCGCCAGCAGCTTTAAACTAGCGGGAGGGCCAAATGAG. Protein: CASSFKLAGGPNE. The entire CDR3 protein reads CASSFKLAGGPNEQFF.